This T cell receptor beta chain derives from a study of spatial heterogeneity in lung cancer. CDR1 and CDR2 from the germline V gene are LGHDT and YNNKEL (reference sequence). Trimming pared 4 bases from V and 6 bases from J, leaving 21 bases between. The CDR3 covers 17 residues. Time point given: sample taken at primary tumor resection. The study sequenced unsorted whole RNA from tumor, nontumor lung or frozen PBMC. TCRdb analysed the 5' RACE reads with MiXCR anew, one entry per CDR3 protein. This table holds over 75,000 distinct CDR3 sequences, more than 15% found once. This clonotype was obtained from a male donor with early-stage non-small cell lung cancer. The material sequenced was PBMCs, taken at surgery. This chain joins TRBV3-1 and TRBJ2-2, with D perhaps TRBD2 (5 bases). The CDR3 coding sequence is TGTGCCAGCAGCCCAGGAGGAGGCCTCGGGTCGGCCGGGGAGCTGTTTTTT. This sequence encodes CASSPGGGLGSAGELFF. Complete variable domain (other parts from reference TRBV3-1 and TRBJ2-2): DTAVSQTPKYLVTQMGNDKSIKCEQNLGHDTMYWYKQDSKKFLKIMFSYNNKELIINETVPNRFSPKSPDKAHLNLHINSLELGDSAVYFCASSPGGGLGSAGELFFGEGSRLTVL.